This TCR beta chain was captured by sequencing in a study of sequential checkpoint blockade in melanoma. Study overall: Both treatment sequences were followed by maintenance nivolumab.

The treatment: randomized to nivolumab then ipilimumab (arm A) or the reverse (arm B). No patient had prior DNA-damaging chemotherapy. Live CD3+CD8+ CD19− CD56− cells were sorted from PBMCs. Repertoires were generated with immunoSEQ multiplex PCR, while TCRdb's copy carries only in-frame clones and drops some. The table lists about 5,000 clones, around 72% of them singletons. The V and J ends lost 8 bases and 6 bases, in that order; junction bases with no gene match: 13. The CDR3 is 17 amino acids. Germline lookup yields CDR1 SGHTA and CDR2 FQGTGA. The chain recombines TRBV7-3 with TRBJ2-6, with 10 bases fitting TRBD1. The receptor was derived from a human donor with melanoma. The sequencing here drew on CD8+ T cells sorted from blood (inferred from file names), taken from a patient given nivolumab and ipilimumab in sequence. CDR3 DNA sequence: TGTGCCAGCGGCCACCGCGGGACAGGGGTGTTGGCCAACGTCCTGACTTTC. It translates to CASGHRGTGVLANVLTF.